The 30 T cell receptor beta chains below were found in one sample sequenced in a study of response to subunit inactivated influenza vaccine. TCRdb ran MiXCR on the RT-PCR reads and lists one entry per CDR3 protein. The sample shows 490,000 or so distinct CDR3 sequences, around 8% of them seen only once. Sequenced material: PBMCs from blood, taken 23 months after vaccination. These receptors were obtained from a man in his fifties or sixties who received an inactivated influenza vaccine.

This chain connects TRBV12-3 or TRBV12-4 to TRBJ2-1, with 9 bases identical to TRBD2. The CDR3 is made up of 15 amino acids. The V gene end was trimmed by 5 bases and the J gene end by 4 bases; junction bases not matched to a gene: 6. CDR3 loop: CASSLSSGVYNEQFF. CDR3 bases: TGTGCCAGCAGTCTATCTAGCGGGGTATACAATGAGCAGTTCTTC.

Turning to this clonotype: It may be a read error: a sequence one base away is much more abundant. This chain joins TRBV2 and TRBJ1-6, with 7 bases fitting TRBD1. Germline V gives CDR1 SNHLY, CDR2 FYNNEI. This CDR3 spans 15 amino acids. In nucleotides, the CDR3 is TGTGCCAGCAGCCTGGGACAGAAGTATAATACACCCCTCCACTTT. Translation: CASSLGQKYNTPLHF. Supplemented by reference TRBV2 and TRBJ1-6, the full variable domain reads EPEVTQTPSHQVTQMGQEVILRCVPISNHLYFYWYRQILGQKVEFLVSFYNNEISEKSEIFDDQFSVERPDGSNFTLKIRSTKLEDSAMYFCASSLGQKYNTPLHFGNGTRLTVT.

This clonotype was observed a handful of times. V gene TRBV4-1 combines with J gene TRBJ2-5, with 9 bases aligning to TRBD2. V lost 0 bases to trimming and J lost 4 bases; unmatched junction nucleotides: 9. The germline V gene encodes CDR1 MGHRA and CDR2 YSYEKL. The CDR3 loop spans 17 amino acids. CDR3 protein: CASSQESVRGGRETQYF. DNA of the CDR3: TGCGCCAGCAGCCAAGAAAGCGTGCGGGGGGGCCGAGAGACCCAGTACTTC.

The CDR3 sequence is CASSLAGRGASYEQYF. The CDR3 nucleotides read TGTGCCAGCAGCTTAGCAGGGAGGGGAGCCTCCTACGAGCAGTACTTC. The chain employs TRBV7-6 and TRBJ2-7, with 7 nucleotides matching TRBD2. Germline CDR1 and CDR2: SGHVS and FNYEAQ. The CDR3 sequence is 16 residues long. V lost 0 bases, J lost 0 bases, and 5 bases stayed unmatched.

About this clonotype: At one end the junction does not follow the germline gene, possibly because of a read error. The rearrangement joins TRBV20-1 to TRBJ2-1; 7 bases are shared with TRBD1. The CDR3 totals 17 residues. CDR1 and CDR2 from the germline V gene are DFQATT and SNEGSKA (reference sequence). DNA for the CDR3: TGCTGTGCTAGAGTAGGGGGCAGGGGGTCCCACTACAATGAGCAGTTCTTC. Encoded protein: CCARVGGRGSHYNEQFF.

This chain uses TRBV9 with TRBJ2-3; D tentatively fits TRBD1 or TRBD2 (5 bases each). Deletions cut 3 bases from V and 5 bases from J, with 10 bases between. Germline CDR1 is SGDLS and CDR2 is YYNGEE. The CDR3 consists of 13 residues. The CDR3 coding sequence is TGTGCCAGCAGCGAAAGAGGGGTAGATACGCAGTATTTT. Protein product: CASSERGVDTQYF.

This clonotype appeared a few times. The chain recombines TRBV7-9 with TRBJ2-1, with D unclear. The CDR3 contains 14 residues. Trimming removed 1 base from V and 6 bases from J, with 10 bases in between. The germline V gene has CDR1 SEHNR and CDR2 FQNEAQ (reference sequence). The CDR3 DNA reads TGTGCCAGCAGCTTAGACCAAACGAGCAATGAGCAGTTCTTC. It codes for CASSLDQTSNEQFF.

The V gene is TRBV20-1, the J gene TRBJ2-3; the D gene is possibly TRBD2 (5 bases). The germline CDR1 and CDR2 sequences are DFQATT and SNEGSKA (reference sequence). The V end was cut by 0 bases, the J end by 8 bases, with 21 bases between. The CDR3 has 16 amino acids. The CDR3 coding sequence is TGCAGTGCTAGAGATTTGAGGGAGTCGCCAACATCTACGCAGTATTTT. This encodes CSARDLRESPTSTQYF.

This clonotype has only a few counts. The rearrangement uses TRBV24-1 and TRBJ2-1, with 7 positions matching TRBD2. Germline-derived CDR1 and CDR2 are KGHDR and SFDVKD. V lost 4 bases and J lost 4; bases outside the gene matches: 6. The CDR3 sequence is 15 residues long. The CDR3 DNA follows: TGTGCCACCAGTGACCCCATAGCGGGTTACAATGAGCAGTTCTTC. Translating it yields CATSDPIAGYNEQFF.

This clonotype has just a few counts. The CDR3 region has the DNA TGTGCCAGCAGTGAACCGGGACTAGCGGGCGGAGCTACCACAGATACGCAGTATTTT. It codes for CASSEPGLAGGATTDTQYF. This chain joins TRBV2 and TRBJ2-3, with TRBD2 matching over 12 bases. The CDR3 is made up of 19 amino acids. Looked up from germline, CDR1 is SNHLY and CDR2 is FYNNEI. V gave up 2 bases and J gave up 2 bases; unmatched junction bases: 11. The variable domain in full, completed from reference TRBV2 and TRBJ2-3, reads EPEVTQTPSHQVTQMGQEVILRCVPISNHLYFYWYRQILGQKVEFLVSFYNNEISEKSEIFDDQFSVERPDGSNFTLKIRSTKLEDSAMYFCASSEPGLAGGATTDTQYFGPGTRLTVL.

This clonotype was detected many times. The CDR3 DNA sequence: TGTGCCAGCAGCATGGGCCGAGACACCGGGGAGCTGTTTTTT. Translating gives CASSMGRDTGELFF. This sequence joins TRBV12-3 or TRBV12-4 and TRBJ2-2; D gene uncertain. The CDR3 extends over 14 amino acids. Trimming removed 6 bases at V and 3 bases at J, with 11 bases between.

This clonotype was recorded at least ten times. CDR3 sequence reads: CATSDFDKYEQYF. CDR3 DNA sequence: TGTGCCACCAGTGATTTTGATAAATACGAGCAGTACTTC. This chain links TRBV24-1 with TRBJ2-7, with D unclear. CDR3 length equals 13 residues. With 1 base removed from V and 4 bases from J, the gap between germline ends came to 7 bases. Germline V gene data show CDR1 as KGHDR and CDR2 as SFDVKD.

The CDR3 nucleotides read TGCAGTGCTGGGGGGGCTGCTGGAAACACCATATATTTT. Translating gives CSAGGAAGNTIYF. The chain joins TRBV20-1 to TRBJ1-3; D may be TRBD1 (6 bases). Germline V lookup: CDR1 DFQATT, CDR2 SNEGSKA (reference sequence). The CDR3 runs 13 residues. Deletions cut 5 bases from V and 2 bases from J, with 10 bases between.

At least ten counts were recorded for this clonotype. The CDR3 sequence: CASSHRDRGSPLHF. In DNA, the CDR3 is TGTGCCAGCAGCCATCGGGACAGGGGCTCACCCCTCCACTTT. The genes are TRBV3-1 and TRBJ1-6; 10 positions agree with TRBD1. CDR1 and CDR2 from the germline V gene are LGHDT and YNNKEL (reference sequence). Trimming removed 3 bases from V and 10 bases from J; junction bases left unmatched: 3. The CDR3 sequence is 14 residues long.

This chain connects TRBV5-1 to TRBJ1-6, with a weak D call TRBD1 (5 bases). The CDR3 length is 15 residues. The ends were cut back, 4 bases at V and 10 bases at J, with 18 bases in the middle. The germline V gene has CDR1 SGHRS and CDR2 YFSETQ. The chain's CDR3 is CASSPVAGGGSPLHF. DNA of the CDR3: TGCGCCAGCAGCCCGGTGGCCGGGGGGGGATCACCCCTCCACTTT. Together with reference TRBV5-1 and TRBJ1-6, the CDR3 gives the full variable domain: KAGVTQTPRYLIKTRGQQVTLSCSPISGHRSVSWYQQTPGQGLQFLFEYFSETQRNKGNFPGRFSGRQFSNSRSEMNVSTLELGDSALYLCASSPVAGGGSPLHFGNGTRLTVT.

This clonotype was observed a handful of times. The J gene is TRBJ2-2, the V gene TRBV25-1; D call uncertain. Trimming cost V 5 bases and J 8 bases, with 15 bases left between them. Germline CDR1 reads MGHDK; CDR2 reads SYGVNS. CDR3 length: 14 amino acids. CDR3 sequence reads: CASSQLFIQGELFF. The CDR3 coding sequence is TGTGCCAGCAGTCAACTTTTCATCCAGGGGGAGCTGTTTTTT.

The chain links TRBV5-1 to TRBJ2-2; possibly TRBD1 for D (8 bases). Germline CDR1 and CDR2: SGHRS and YFSETQ. V lost 0 bases, J lost 6 bases, and 12 bases lay in between. The CDR3 is 15 amino acids. CDR3 DNA: TGCGCCAGCAGCTTGGATACAGGGGGGGCCGGGGAGCTGTTTTTT. This sequence encodes CASSLDTGGAGELFF. Using reference TRBV5-1 and TRBJ2-2 for the parts outside the CDR3, the full variable domain is KAGVTQTPRYLIKTRGQQVTLSCSPISGHRSVSWYQQTPGQGLQFLFEYFSETQRNKGNFPGRFSGRQFSNSRSEMNVSTLELGDSALYLCASSLDTGGAGELFFGEGSRLTVL.

This clonotype was picked up a small number of times. This chain joins TRBV2 and TRBJ1-1; D uncertain. This CDR3 has 15 residues. V was pared by 1 base and J by 1 base, with 10 bases between. The germline V gene encodes CDR1 SNHLY and CDR2 FYNNEI. CDR3 in amino acids: CASSEGLVGNTEAFF. The CDR3 region has the DNA TGTGCCAGCAGTGAAGGCCTCGTCGGGAACACTGAAGCTTTCTTT.

The chain has TRBV24-1 and TRBJ2-3, with a weak D call TRBD2 (7 bases). V was trimmed by 4 bases and J by 5 bases, leaving 12 bases between them. Germline V lookup: CDR1 KGHDR, CDR2 SFDVKD. CDR3 length equals 14 residues. The CDR3 region is CATSEGGALDTQYF. CDR3 bases: TGTGCCACCAGTGAAGGGGGGGCCTTAGATACGCAGTATTTT.

The sample holds many counts of this clonotype. The J gene is TRBJ1-6, the V gene TRBV20-1; 9 bases match TRBD1. V dropped 4 bases and J dropped 10; count of bases not matched to a gene: 11. The CDR3 is 15 amino acids. Germline V gene sequence: CDR1 DFQATT, CDR2 SNEGSKA (reference sequence). Here the CDR3 reads CSAKEPGTGFSPLHF. CDR3 DNA: TGCAGTGCTAAGGAACCCGGGACAGGGTTCTCACCCCTCCACTTT.

This clonotype was seen many times. The genes are TRBV5-6 and TRBJ2-3, with TRBD2 matching over 9 bases. The CDR3 totals 15 residues. Losses at the gene ends were 1 base for V and 3 bases for J; bases not matched to a gene: 3. Germline-derived CDR1 and CDR2 are SGHDT and YYEEEE. The CDR3 spells CASSLSSGITDTQYF. The CDR3 coding sequence is TGTGCCAGCAGCTTGTCTAGCGGGATTACAGATACGCAGTATTTT.

This clonotype was seen at least ten times. The gene calls are TRBV18 and TRBJ1-4; TRBD1 aligns across 7 bases. J lost 3 bases, V lost 5 bases, and 6 bases had no gene match. Germline CDR1 and CDR2: KGHSH and LQKENI. The CDR3 sequence is 15 residues long. The CDR3 sequence: CASSSRQGSNEKLFF. As DNA, the CDR3 is TGTGCCAGCTCATCTCGACAGGGCTCTAATGAAAAACTGTTTTTT.

This clonotype showed up just a few times. The V and J genes are TRBV24-1 and TRBJ1-4, with D hard to call. This CDR3 comprises 14 residues. Per the germline V gene, CDR1 is KGHDR and CDR2 is SFDVKD. V lost 4 bases and J 8 bases, leaving 13 bases between the germline ends. Written as DNA, the CDR3 is TGTGCCACCAGTGAGGACGGAACGGCGGAAAAACTGTTTTTT. The encoded protein is CATSEDGTAEKLFF.

This clonotype was observed at least ten times. The chain combines TRBV6-2 or TRBV6-3 with TRBJ2-2, with TRBD1 matching over 7 bases. The CDR3 length is 15 residues. Germline trimming cut 7 bases from V and 0 bases from J; bases unmatched to any gene: 5. Germline V gene data show CDR1 as MNHEY and CDR2 as SVGEGT. CDR3 nucleotide sequence: TGTGCCAGCACCCTTGACAGGGCGAACACCGGGGAGCTGTTTTTT. Translation: CASTLDRANTGELFF.

In its sample, this clonotype was seen a few times. This chain uses TRBV27 with TRBJ2-7; maybe TRBD1 (7 bases). Germline CDR1 reads MNHEY; CDR2 reads SMNVEV (reference sequence). V gave up 5 bases and J gave up 5 bases, with 19 bases separating them. CDR3 length: 15 residues. DNA of the CDR3: TGTGCCAGCAGTCCCCGGCAGGGGGGCCGCCACGAGCAGTACTTC. It translates to CASSPRQGGRHEQYF.

This clonotype was found many times. The V and J genes are TRBV10-3 and TRBJ2-5; tentatively, D is TRBD1 or TRBD2 (5 bases each). Per germline, CDR1 ENHRY and CDR2 SYGVKD. The germline V and J ends were trimmed by 0 bases and 9 bases, with 5 bases remaining between them. This CDR3 is 11 amino acids long. CDR3 in DNA: TGTGCCATCAGTGAGTCGGGACCCCAGTACTTC. This gives the protein CAISESGPQYF.

In the case of this clonotype: A junction boundary mismatches the germline segment, possibly from a read error. The chain links TRBV6-6 to TRBJ2-7, with D unresolved. Germline assignment: CDR1 MNHNY and CDR2 SVGAGI (reference sequence). The CDR3 totals 10 residues. CDR3 in DNA: TGTGCCAGCAGTAAGTCCGAGCAGAACTTC. Translation gives CASSKSEQNF.

This clonotype came up many times. The V gene is TRBV5-1, the J gene TRBJ2-2; 7 bases are a match to TRBD1. CDR1 is SGHRS and CDR2 is YFSETQ in the germline V gene. Unmatched junction bases numbered 4, after V lost 2 bases and J lost 3 bases. The CDR3 totals 15 residues. The CDR3 region has the DNA TGCGCCAGCAGCTTTGAGACAGGGTACACCGGGGAGCTGTTTTTT. Translation gives CASSFETGYTGELFF. The variable domain in full, completed from reference TRBV5-1 and TRBJ2-2, reads KAGVTQTPRYLIKTRGQQVTLSCSPISGHRSVSWYQQTPGQGLQFLFEYFSETQRNKGNFPGRFSGRQFSNSRSEMNVSTLELGDSALYLCASSFETGYTGELFFGEGSRLTVL.

V and J are TRBV12-3 or TRBV12-4 and TRBJ1-6; D gene uncertain. The CDR3 totals 14 residues. Between the trimmed V and J ends, which lost 1 base and 6 bases, there was a span of 7 bases. Here the CDR3 DNA reads TGTGCCAGCAGTTTAGGGTGGGTTAATTCACCCCTCCACTTT. Amino acids: CASSLGWVNSPLHF.

This clonotype has just a few counts. The J gene is TRBJ2-5, the V gene TRBV28, with D perhaps matching TRBD1 (6 bases). Trimming removed 4 bases from V and 2 bases from J, with 17 bases in between. CDR1 is MDHEN, CDR2 SYDVKM, per germline. This CDR3 is built from 16 residues. As DNA, the CDR3 is TGTGCCAGCAGTTCTCACCGGACAGAACTTCAAGAGACCCAGTACTTC. Translated: CASSSHRTELQETQYF.